Listed below are T cell receptor beta chains from one sample, sequenced in a study of blood T cell repertoires in COVID-19. This table comes from immunoSEQ multiplex PCR, and its TCRdb copy is limited to in-frame clones, with some not included. The sample carries about 200,000 clones, 88% recorded once. Sequenced sample: peripheral blood. The receptors shown here come from a man in his forties with acute or convalescent COVID-19. CDR3s include the opening cysteine and the closing phenylalanine or tryptophan. The D gene is left open where the match is weak. Some rows have no size entry. The others give once, few or many, or a class for an expanded clone.

CDR3 DNA: TGTGCCAGCAGAACCGGACTTACAGCTAATTCACCCCTCCACTTT; CDR3 protein: CASRTGLTANSPLHF; clone size: -; D gene: -; J gene: TRBJ1-6; V gene: TRBV6-5
CDR3 DNA: TGTGCCAGCAGCGTCGGGACTAGCGGGGGAACAGATACGCAGTATTTT; CDR3 protein: CASSVGTSGGTDTQYF; clone size: -; D gene: TRBD2; J gene: TRBJ2-3; V gene: TRBV11-3
CDR3 DNA: TGCAGCGTTGGACGGGACACCACCTTGAACACTGAAGCTTTCTTT; CDR3 protein: CSVGRDTTLNTEAFF; clone size: -; D gene: -; J gene: TRBJ1-1; V gene: TRBV29-1
CDR3 DNA: TGTGCCAGCAGCTCTATTAGTAGCGGGCTTAAATACGAGCAGTACTTC; CDR3 protein: CASSSISSGLKYEQYF; clone size: -; D gene: TRBD2; J gene: TRBJ2-7; V gene: TRBV11-2
CDR3 DNA: TGTGCCAGCAGCCCGACAGGGTACTCCTACGAGCAGTACTTC; CDR3 protein: CASSPTGYSYEQYF; clone size: -; D gene: TRBD1; J gene: TRBJ2-7; V gene: TRBV9
CDR3 DNA: TGTGCCAGCATCCCACTAGCGGGGTTCACAGATACGCAGTATTTT; CDR3 protein: CASIPLAGFTDTQYF; clone size: few; D gene: TRBD2; J gene: TRBJ2-3; V gene: TRBV6-6
CDR3 DNA: TGCGCCAGCAGCCAAAATGAGGCGATTGGGTGGACCGGGGAGCTGTTTTTT; CDR3 protein: CASSQNEAIGWTGELFF; clone size: -; D gene: -; J gene: TRBJ2-2; V gene: TRBV4-1
CDR3 DNA: TGTGCCAGTAGTCGCGCCCGGGAGACCCAGTACTTC; CDR3 protein: CASSRARETQYF; clone size: -; D gene: -; J gene: TRBJ2-5; V gene: TRBV19
CDR3 DNA: TGCGCCAGCAGCTACGGACAGGGCCCCCTCTACGAGCAGTACTTC; CDR3 protein: CASSYGQGPLYEQYF; clone size: -; D gene: TRBD1; J gene: TRBJ2-7; V gene: TRBV5-1
CDR3 DNA: TGTGCCAGTAGTATTCCCCTTCAGGGGGCAGGTTCACCCCTCCACTTT; CDR3 protein: CASSIPLQGAGSPLHF; clone size: -; D gene: TRBD1; J gene: TRBJ1-6; V gene: TRBV19
CDR3 DNA: TGTGCCAGCAGCTTGGGGGACAGCCTCTATGGCTACACCTTC; CDR3 protein: CASSLGDSLYGYTF; clone size: -; D gene: TRBD1; J gene: TRBJ1-2; V gene: TRBV5-5
CDR3 DNA: TGTGCCAGCAGCCAGGGGGACGGAACCTACGAGCAGTACTTC; CDR3 protein: CASSQGDGTYEQYF; clone size: -; D gene: TRBD1; J gene: TRBJ2-7; V gene: TRBV5-6
CDR3 DNA: TGTGCCAGCTCACCACCGTCACAGGCCCAAGAGACCCAGTACTTC; CDR3 protein: CASSPPSQAQETQYF; clone size: -; D gene: -; J gene: TRBJ2-5; V gene: TRBV18
CDR3 DNA: TGTGCCAGCAGTCCAACCCTCGCGGGGGTGAACTATGGCTACACCTTC; CDR3 protein: CASSPTLAGVNYGYTF; clone size: once; D gene: -; J gene: TRBJ1-2; V gene: TRBV27
CDR3 DNA: TGTGCCAGCAGGCTACAGGGCGAGGATACGCAGTATTTT; CDR3 protein: CASRLQGEDTQYF; clone size: -; D gene: -; J gene: TRBJ2-3; V gene: TRBV6-5
CDR3 DNA: TGTGCCAGCAGCGAAGCGGGAAGCTCCTACAATGAGCAGTTCTTC; CDR3 protein: CASSEAGSSYNEQFF; clone size: -; D gene: TRBD2; J gene: TRBJ2-1; V gene: TRBV6-4
CDR3 DNA: TGTGCCAGCCTCGGACAGGGGAGGTTCACTGAAGCTTTCTTT; CDR3 protein: CASLGQGRFTEAFF; clone size: -; D gene: TRBD1; J gene: TRBJ1-1; V gene: TRBV6-5
CDR3 DNA: TGCAGCGTTGGGGGCCAGGCCGGTAACACCGGGGAGCTGTTTTTT; CDR3 protein: CSVGGQAGNTGELFF; clone size: -; D gene: -; J gene: TRBJ2-2; V gene: TRBV29-1
CDR3 DNA: TGTGCCAGCAGTTTGACAAGTCCGAATCAGCCCCAGCATTTT; CDR3 protein: CASSLTSPNQPQHF; clone size: -; D gene: -; J gene: TRBJ1-5; V gene: TRBV28
CDR3 DNA: TGTGCCAGCAGCCGCGGAACGGGAGAGACCCAGTACTTC; CDR3 protein: CASSRGTGETQYF; clone size: -; D gene: -; J gene: TRBJ2-5; V gene: TRBV6-5
CDR3 DNA: TGTGCCAGCGCCGGGACTCCCACCTACGAGCAGTACTTC; CDR3 protein: CASAGTPTYEQYF; clone size: -; D gene: -; J gene: TRBJ2-7; V gene: TRBV27
CDR3 DNA: TGTGCCAGCAGTGACGGACAGGGTCGATACAATGAGCAGTTCTTC; CDR3 protein: CASSDGQGRYNEQFF; clone size: few; D gene: TRBD1; J gene: TRBJ2-1; V gene: TRBV6-1
CDR3 DNA: TGTGCCAGCAGCTCCGACTGGGGGGAGCTGTTTTTT; CDR3 protein: CASSSDWGELFF; clone size: -; D gene: -; J gene: TRBJ2-2; V gene: TRBV7-9
CDR3 DNA: TGTGCCAGCAGTGAAGGGGCTAGCGGGGTTAGACAGTTCTTC; CDR3 protein: CASSEGASGVRQFF; clone size: -; D gene: TRBD2; J gene: TRBJ2-1; V gene: TRBV6-1